The present T cell receptor (beta chain) was sequenced within a study of blood T cell repertoires in COVID-19. The V segment lost 0 bases and the J segment 4 bases; nucleotides outside the gene matches: 7. The CDR3 is 16 residues long. Germline CDR1 reads SGDLS; CDR2 reads YYNGEE. In the source study's methods: Estimation of nucleated cell counts was performed using reference gene primer amplification. Assay: immunoSEQ multiplex PCR; the TCRdb copy retains only in-frame clones and omits some. The V and J calls and clone size were taken over from that table, and D and trimming were inferred from the DNA. The sample has fewer than 300,000 clones, 70% to 90% seen once. The table lists this clone with a few counts.

Sequences were obtained from peripheral blood. This chain uses TRBV9 with TRBJ1-3; the match to TRBD1 covers 7 bases. The sequence was collected from a woman between 45 and 65 years old with COVID-19, enrolled during active disease. The chain's CDR3 is CASSVGTGNTGNTIYF. CDR3 nucleotides: TGTGCCAGCAGCGTAGGGACAGGAAACACGGGAAACACCATATATTTT.